These 8 T cell receptor beta chains came from one sample sequenced in a study of blood T cell repertoires in COVID-19. Only in-frame clones appear in the TCRdb table, and some are missing; sequencing was by immunoSEQ multiplex PCR. The sample consists of about 250,000 clones, roughly 84% of them appearing once. The sample consisted of PBMCs or T cells enriched from blood (not recorded which). These receptors came from a man between 50 and 59 years old who had recovered from COVID-19.

This chain links TRBV5-4 with TRBJ2-7; maybe TRBD2 (6 bases). There are 14 residues in the CDR3. Germline assignment: CDR1 SGHNT and CDR2 YYREEE (reference sequence). The V end was cut by 4 bases, the J end by 2 bases, with 13 bases between. The CDR3 DNA reads TGTGCCAGCAGCGGGGGGACGGCCACCTACGAGCAGTACTTC. Its protein product is CASSGGTATYEQYF. The complete variable domain, with remaining parts taken from reference TRBV5-4 and TRBJ2-7, reads ETGVTQSPTHLIKTRGQQVTLRCSSQSGHNTVSWYQQALGQGPQFIFQYYREEENGRGNFPPRFSGLQFPNYSSELNVNALELDDSALYLCASSGGTATYEQYFGPGTRLTVT.

The V call is TRBV9, the J call TRBJ1-5, with D unresolved. The germline V gene encodes CDR1 SGDLS and CDR2 YYNGEE. Trimming shortened V by 0 bases and J by 4 bases, and 11 bases separated the two germline ends. This CDR3 has 15 residues. The CDR3 region has the DNA TGTGCCAGCAGCGTAGGTCAAGAGGTGAATCAGCCCCAGCATTTT. Its protein is CASSVGQEVNQPQHF.

The J gene is TRBJ2-4, the V gene TRBV5-4, with 10 bases matching TRBD1. Losses at the gene ends were 4 bases for V and 6 bases for J; bases not matched to a gene: 7. The germline V gene encodes CDR1 SGHNT and CDR2 YYREEE (reference sequence). This CDR3 comprises 15 residues. CDR3 in amino acids: CASSTVTGGLNIQYF. As DNA, the CDR3 is TGTGCCAGCAGCACCGTGACAGGGGGCTTAAACATTCAGTACTTC.

The chain has TRBV27 and TRBJ2-7; D not resolved. The V end was cut by 6 bases, the J end by 3 bases, with 15 bases between. Germline values: CDR1 MNHEY, CDR2 SMNVEV (reference sequence). This CDR3 spans 14 amino acids. CDR3 amino acids: CASSQQSSYYEQYF. The CDR3 DNA reads as TGTGCCAGCAGCCAACAGTCCAGCTACTACGAGCAGTACTTC.

The chain is built from TRBV7-8 and TRBJ2-7, with 7 bases fitting TRBD1. The V and J ends lost 5 bases and 1 base, in that order; junction bases with no gene match: 23. Germline values: CDR1 SGHVS, CDR2 FQNEAQ. The CDR3 is made up of 20 amino acids. CDR3 DNA: TGTGCCAGCAGCCTAACACTCACAGGGGCGATTGGCACCGATTCCTACGAGCAGTACTTC. It translates to CASSLTLTGAIGTDSYEQYF.

Only one count was recorded for this clone. The CDR3 nucleotides are TGTGCCAGCAGTGGGAGCAGGGGGAATGAGCAGTTCTTC. It encodes CASSGSRGNEQFF. The V gene is TRBV6-2 or TRBV6-3, the J gene TRBJ2-1; TRBD1 matches 7 bases. CDR1 is MNHEY and CDR2 is SVGEGT in the germline V gene. The CDR3 has 13 amino acids. Trimming at V came to 5 bases and at J to 7 bases, leaving 5 bases not matched to a gene.

The V gene is TRBV6-5, the J gene TRBJ1-2; TRBD1 matches 7 bases. J was trimmed by 7 bases and V by 0 bases; bases with no gene match: 2. CDR1 MNHEY and CDR2 SVGAGI come from the germline V gene. There are 13 residues in the CDR3. Here the CDR3 DNA reads TGTGCCAGCAGTTACTCTGCAGGGGGTGGCTACACCTTC. Translating it yields CASSYSAGGGYTF.

CDR3: CASEEGRGKETQYF. The CDR3 region has the DNA TGTGCCAGCGAAGAAGGACGGGGTAAAGAGACCCAGTACTTC. The chain has TRBV7-9 and TRBJ2-5; TRBD2 might be the D (5 bases). The ends were cut back, 8 bases at V and 3 bases at J, with 16 bases in the middle. There are 14 residues in the CDR3. Germline CDR1 and CDR2: SEHNR and FQNEAQ (reference sequence).